These 27 T cell receptor beta chains share one sample of origin, sequenced in a study of blood T cell repertoires in COVID-19 (dated by TCRdb to 2020 to 2022). Library creation used the immunoSEQ multiplex PCR assay. Held by TCRdb, this immuneACCESS table contains in-frame sequences only and omits some clones. Under half of the omission traces to an unresolved V gene where checked; the cause of the rest is unknown. This sample lists 150,000 to 200,000 clones; 85% to 90% were detected once. The ten largest clonotypes hold roughly 3.3% of the sample. The material sequenced was peripheral blood. Receptor source: a man between 18 and 35 years old with active or convalescent COVID-19.

This chain uses TRBV7-3 with TRBJ1-1; D gene unclear. The CDR3 sequence is 13 residues long. Germline CDR1 SGHTA, CDR2 FQGTGA. V was cut by 3 bases and J by 2 bases, with 7 bases left in between. The CDR3 sequence is CASSFRENTEAFF. The CDR3 coding sequence is TGTGCCAGCAGCTTCCGGGAAAACACTGAAGCTTTCTTT.

The rearrangement joins TRBV7-9 to TRBJ1-1, with D possibly matching TRBD1 (5 bases). The length of the CDR3 is 13 residues. Germline lookup yields CDR1 SEHNR and CDR2 FQNEAQ (reference sequence). V lost 3 bases and J 3 bases, leaving 8 bases between the germline ends. The CDR3 loop reads CASSFWGDTEAFF. The CDR3 DNA reads as TGTGCCAGCAGCTTCTGGGGGGACACTGAAGCTTTCTTT.

The V call is TRBV27, the J call TRBJ2-5; D is perhaps TRBD2 (7 bases). V dropped 0 bases and J dropped 4 bases, with 12 bases sitting between them. From germline, CDR1 is MNHEY and CDR2 SMNVEV (reference sequence). CDR3 size: 15 residues. CDR3 nucleotides: TGTGCCAGCAGTTTATCAGGGGGGGTCGGAGAGACCCAGTACTTC. It codes for CASSLSGGVGETQYF.

The chain recombines TRBV29-1 with TRBJ2-3; 10 bases agree with TRBD1. Germline loops: CDR1 SQVTM, CDR2 ANQGSEA. The ends lost 3 bases at V and 3 bases at J; junction bases unmatched: 6. The CDR3 has 15 residues. CDR3 nucleotides: TGCAGCGTTGACGGAGACAGGGGGCCGACAGATACGCAGTATTTT. Its protein is CSVDGDRGPTDTQYF.

The V gene is TRBV4-1, the J gene TRBJ2-7, with a tentative D call TRBD2 (5 bases). The CDR3 covers 17 residues. Trimming removed 1 base at V and 1 base at J, with 17 bases between. Per germline, CDR1 MGHRA and CDR2 YSYEKL. DNA of the CDR3: TGCGCCAGCAGCCAAGGTCACCTAGTTGGAGGTTCCTACGAGCAGTACTTC. It yields the protein CASSQGHLVGGSYEQYF.

This clone was recorded a few times. This CDR3 is CASSLDRGRDGYTF. The CDR3 DNA is TGCGCCAGCAGCTTAGACAGGGGGCGGGATGGCTACACCTTC. The chain has TRBV5-1 and TRBJ1-2; 10 bases are shared with TRBD1. J was trimmed by 6 bases and V by 2 bases; bases with no gene match: 4. The CDR3 runs to 14 residues. Germline-derived CDR1 and CDR2 are SGHRS and YFSETQ.

This clone came up once. The V call is TRBV15, the J call TRBJ2-3, with a tentative D call TRBD2 (6 bases). This CDR3 comprises 14 residues. The V and J ends lost 0 bases and 4 bases respectively, with 8 bases between them. The germline CDR1 and CDR2 sequences are LNHNV and YYDKDF (reference sequence). CDR3 in amino acids: CATSRDRDSDTQYF. The CDR3 coding sequence is TGTGCCACCAGCAGAGATAGGGACTCAGATACGCAGTATTTT.

The rearrangement joins TRBV5-1 to TRBJ1-5, with D possibly matching TRBD1 (6 bases). Germline V gene data show CDR1 as SGHRS and CDR2 as YFSETQ. The CDR3 spans 14 residues. V was cut by 3 bases and J by 2 bases, with 9 bases left in between. The DNA for the CDR3 is TGCGCCAGCAGCTGCAGGGGATGCAATCAGCCCCAGCATTTT. This gives the protein CASSCRGCNQPQHF.

The chain joins TRBV7-8 to TRBJ1-3; D possibly corresponds to TRBD1 (5 bases). V lost 1 base and J lost 0, with 13 bases in between. CDR1 is SGHVS, CDR2 FQNEAQ, per germline. The CDR3 totals 17 residues. The CDR3 spells CASSLGSGPSSGNTIYF. The CDR3 nucleotides read TGTGCCAGCAGCTTAGGCTCAGGGCCCAGCTCTGGAAACACCATATATTTT.

The genes are TRBV29-1 and TRBJ2-3; TRBD2 is a possible D gene (5 bases). V was pared by 0 bases and J by 6 bases, with 13 bases between. Germline assignment: CDR1 SQVTM and CDR2 ANQGSEA. This CDR3 is built from 14 residues. The CDR3 loop is CSVEEDRPGDTQYF. The CDR3 bases are TGCAGCGTTGAAGAGGACCGACCGGGGGATACGCAGTATTTT.

This chain joins TRBV6-5 and TRBJ1-2; D call uncertain. The CDR3 contains 12 residues. V lost 2 bases to trimming and J lost 6 bases, with 7 bases between them. Germline values: CDR1 MNHEY, CDR2 SVGAGI. As DNA, the CDR3 is TGTGCCAGCAGTTACGGGCAGGATGGCTACACCTTC. Translated, it gives CASSYGQDGYTF.

CDR3 bases: TGTGCCAGCAGTTTATTCGGGGCTGAAGCTTTCTTT. Translated: CASSLFGAEAFF. The chain has TRBV12-3 or TRBV12-4 and TRBJ1-1; D is undetermined. The ends were cut back, 2 bases at V and 6 bases at J, with 7 bases in the middle. The CDR3 is 12 amino acids.

The chain links TRBV12-3 or TRBV12-4 to TRBJ1-1; 7 bases agree with TRBD1. This CDR3 has 12 residues. Losses at the gene ends were 3 bases for V and 8 bases for J; bases not matched to a gene: 3. CDR3 residues: CASSFRGREAFF. The CDR3 DNA sequence: TGTGCCAGCAGTTTTAGGGGGCGGGAAGCTTTCTTT.

J is TRBJ1-1 and V is TRBV11-2; D is perhaps TRBD1 (5 bases). This CDR3 has 15 residues. Trimming took off 6 bases at V and 2 bases at J, with 16 bases between the two ends. CDR1 SGHAT and CDR2 FQNNGV come from the germline V gene. The CDR3 sequence is CASSRAPGENTEAFF. The DNA of the CDR3 is TGTGCCAGCAGTAGGGCACCGGGGGAAAACACTGAAGCTTTCTTT.

The chain joins TRBV5-1 to TRBJ1-2, with TRBD1 matching 7 bases. Germline values: CDR1 SGHRS, CDR2 YFSETQ. This CDR3 is 13 amino acids long. Germline trimming cut 6 bases from V and 5 bases from J; bases unmatched to any gene: 7. CDR3 residues: CASTGQDSYGYTF. CDR3 DNA sequence: TGCGCCAGCACTGGACAGGACTCATATGGCTACACCTTC.

The V and J genes are TRBV7-3 and TRBJ1-1; D is undetermined. The CDR3 runs to 14 residues. Looked up from germline, CDR1 is SGHTA and CDR2 is FQGTGA. The V end lost 1 base, the J end lost 1 base, and 7 bases lay between the germline ends. The CDR3 loop is CASSLRAKNTEAFF. DNA for the CDR3: TGTGCCAGCAGCTTAAGGGCCAAGAACACTGAAGCTTTCTTT.

The J gene is TRBJ1-5, the V gene TRBV27; D is unresolved. The germline V and J ends were trimmed by 3 bases and 3 bases, with 15 bases remaining between them. Germline V CDR1 and CDR2: MNHEY, SMNVEV (reference sequence). The CDR3 runs to 16 residues. Here the CDR3 DNA reads TGTGCCAGCAGTTTGAGCCGGGTGTCATTCAATCAGCCCCAGCATTTT. Translation gives CASSLSRVSFNQPQHF.

This clone came up once. The chain joins TRBV11-3 to TRBJ2-7; TRBD2 matches at 10 bases. The CDR3 extends over 17 amino acids. Germline V gene data show CDR1 as SGHNT and CDR2 as YENEEA. V trimming: 5 bases; J trimming: 3 bases; junction bases outside the gene matches: 13. This CDR3 is CASSLDVTSGTYYEQYF. For the CDR3, the DNA is TGTGCCAGCAGCCTGGACGTTACTAGCGGGACTTACTACGAGCAGTACTTC.

Concerning this clone itself: The junction shows a germline mismatch at one end, possibly a read error. The rearrangement links TRBV7-2 to TRBJ2-2, with TRBD2 matching over 12 bases. Germline V lookup: CDR1 SGHTA, CDR2 FQGNSA. CDR3 length equals 15 residues. In DNA, the CDR3 is TGTGCCAGCAGCCTAGCGGGGGGGGTCACCGGGGAGCTGTTTTTT. It specifies CASSLAGGVTGELFF.

The chain uses TRBV18 and TRBJ1-6; 9 bases line up with TRBD1. The CDR3 sequence is 17 residues long. Germline V gene sequence: CDR1 KGHSH, CDR2 LQKENI. With V trimmed by 3 bases and J by 6 bases, 9 bases remained unmatched. Here the CDR3 reads CASSPRSQGAGNSPLHF. The CDR3 nucleotides read TGTGCCAGCTCACCGCGGTCACAGGGGGCGGGTAATTCACCCCTCCACTTT. Using reference TRBV18 and TRBJ1-6 for the parts outside the CDR3, the full variable domain is NAGVMQNPRHLVRRRGQEARLRCSPMKGHSHVYWYRQLPEEGLKFMVYLQKENIIDESGMPKERFSAEFPKEGPSILRIQQVVRGDSAAYFCASSPRSQGAGNSPLHFGNGTRLTVT.

V is TRBV6-5 and J is TRBJ2-3; no reliable D call. CDR1 MNHEY and CDR2 SVGAGI come from the germline V gene. V shed 2 bases and J shed 7 bases, with 7 bases lying between them. The CDR3 spans 12 residues. The CDR3 loop is CASSYAGYTQYF. DNA for the CDR3: TGTGCCAGCAGTTACGCCGGGTATACGCAGTATTTT.

CDR3 region: CASSQVGGRADTQYF. The CDR3 DNA sequence: TGTGCCAGCAGCCAAGTTGGGGGCAGGGCCGATACGCAGTATTTT. The gene calls are TRBV3-1 (or the pseudogene TRBV3-2) and TRBJ2-3, with D perhaps matching TRBD1 (6 bases). The CDR3 has 15 residues. Trimming took 1 base from V and 6 from J, leaving 14 bases between them. The germline V gene has CDR1 LGHDT and CDR2 YNNKEL (reference sequence).

The chain has TRBV29-1 and TRBJ2-4; TRBD2 matches 9 bases. Germline CDR1 and CDR2: SQVTM and ANQGSEA. The CDR3 is 13 residues long. Germline trimming cut 7 bases from V and 1 base from J; bases unmatched to any gene: 2. CDR3 sequence reads: CSAGTSAKNIQYF. In DNA, the CDR3 is TGCAGCGCCGGGACTAGCGCCAAAAACATTCAGTACTTC.

The sample holds one count of this clone. The chain joins TRBV27 to TRBJ2-5; TRBD2 is a possible D gene (6 bases). V lost 6 bases, J lost 1 base, and 12 bases lay in between. The germline gives CDR1 MNHEY, CDR2 SMNVEV (reference sequence). The CDR3 runs to 14 residues. CDR3 residues: CASSPGLAQETQYF. The CDR3 DNA is TGTGCCAGCAGCCCGGGACTCGCCCAAGAGACCCAGTACTTC.

The rearrangement links TRBV27 to TRBJ1-2; tentatively, D is TRBD1 (6 bases). V lost 6 bases and J 0 bases, leaving 11 bases between the germline ends. Germline loops: CDR1 MNHEY, CDR2 SMNVEV (reference sequence). The CDR3 loop spans 14 amino acids. CDR3 amino acids: CASSRTDSNYGYTF. The CDR3 bases are TGTGCCAGCAGCAGGACAGATTCTAACTATGGCTACACCTTC.

The CDR3 region has the DNA TGTGCCAGCAGTAAAGGGGGCCTAACAGGGGGCGATATCGTTGTGAAGGAGCAGTACTTC. It translates to CASSKGGLTGGDIVVKEQYF. The rearrangement joins TRBV5-4 to TRBJ2-7, with TRBD1 matching 9 bases. V trimming: 5 bases; J trimming: 7 bases; junction bases outside the gene matches: 28. The CDR3 is 20 residues long. The V gene's germline CDR1 is SGHNT and CDR2 YYREEE (reference sequence).

The chain is built from TRBV6-5 and TRBJ2-1; tentative D call: TRBD2 (5 bases). CDR3 length: 15 amino acids. Trimming stripped 6 bases from V and 11 bases from J, with 23 bases between. CDR1 is MNHEY, CDR2 SVGAGI, per germline. CDR3 in amino acids: CASSKVASGQSKQFF. Written as DNA, the CDR3 is TGTGCCAGCAGCAAAGTGGCCAGCGGCCAATCAAAGCAGTTCTTC.